This record looks at one TCR beta chain sequence and its context. The antigen is undetermined. Primers included in the PCR were 60 Vbeta and 13 Jbeta primers. Sequencing was performed with immunoSEQ multiplex PCR; in TCRdb, only in-frame clones are kept and a portion is missing. This table holds 60,000 to 70,000 clones. The V segment lost 3 bases and the J segment 7 bases; nucleotides outside the gene matches: 5. The length of the CDR3 is 15 residues. Germline V lookup: CDR1 SGHDT, CDR2 YYEEEE. These data belong to a study of cytomegalovirus exposure and HLA in healthy donors. Study findings and constraints: Per published accounts, TCR beta sequences correctly predicted the HLA-A and HLA-B alleles of most subjects. Within the data, a cluster of highly shared sequence variants was likely a sequencing artifact. TRBV6-2, TRBV6-3 and other indistinguishable V segments were excluded. By HLA locus, TCR association rates varied in a later analysis, with DRB1 showing the most and HLA-C the fewest.

Sequencing was performed on PBMCs. The V call is TRBV5-6, the J call TRBJ2-1; 12 bases are a match to TRBD2. This sequence originates from a boy younger than 18 in good health and CMV-seronegative. The DNA for the CDR3 is TGTGCCAGCAGCTGGACTAGCGGGACGGGTAATGAGCAGTTCTTC. Its protein is CASSWTSGTGNEQFF.